This T cell receptor (beta chain) was captured in a study of tumor and adjacent non-tumor tissue in lung cancer. TCRbeta libraries were built with three rounds of nested PCR, modified from ARM-PCR. TCRdb re-called the multiplex PCR reads through MiXCR, storing one row per CDR3 protein. The table has tens of thousands of distinct CDR3 sequences, 55% to 70% seen once. This CDR3 spans 16 amino acids. CDR1 is DFQATT and CDR2 is SNEGSKA in the germline V gene (reference sequence). No cell sorting was done before RNA was extracted from the tissue. More than 3 cm separated this lung sample from the edge of the tumor. The sample holds one count of this clonotype. At one end, the junction sequence differs from germline, possibly due to a read error.

The gene calls are TRBV20-1 and TRBJ2-1, with D uncertain. The sequence came from a woman in her forties or fifties with non-small cell lung cancer. The specimen sequenced was distant non-tumor lung tissue. The CDR3 region has the DNA TGCAGTGTTAGAGCCGACCCCGGGCGGAGTAACAATGAGCAGTTCTTC. This translates into CSVRADPGRSNNEQFF.